These 17 T cell receptor beta chains originate from one sample sequenced in a study of T cells in Graves' hyperthyroidism and ophthalmopathy. It was RNA transcripts that yielded the amplified TCR beta CDR3 regions. An initial round of RT-PCR targeting the TCR CDR3 relied on the HTBI primer set. Using its own MiXCR run on the multiplex PCR reads, TCRdb lists one record per CDR3 protein. The sample lists about 410,000 distinct CDR3 sequences, roughly 14% occurring once. The sequenced sample consisted of blood. These receptors all stem from a man aged 18-30 years with Graves' ophthalmopathy.

This clonotype was counted many times. V usage is TRBV5-1 and J usage is TRBJ2-5, with a weak D call TRBD1 (5 bases). The ends were cut back, 0 bases at V and 5 bases at J, with 14 bases in the middle. Germline CDR1 is SGHRS and CDR2 is YFSETQ. This CDR3 region has 15 residues. The CDR3 DNA is TGCGCCAGCAGCTTGGAGCCCAGGGCGGTCGAGACCCAGTACTTC. This sequence encodes CASSLEPRAVETQYF.

This chain uses TRBV5-1 with TRBJ1-3; D is possibly TRBD1 (5 bases). Germline values: CDR1 SGHRS, CDR2 YFSETQ. V dropped 1 base and J dropped 0 bases, with 8 bases sitting between them. The CDR3 contains 15 residues. The CDR3 nucleotides read TGCGCCAGCAGCTTGTTGGGGGGCTCTGGAAACACCATATATTTT. It yields the protein CASSLLGGSGNTIYF.

This clonotype was seen ten or more times. This rearrangement joins TRBV14 to TRBJ2-1, with a weak D call TRBD2 (5 bases). Germline V gene data show CDR1 as SGHDN and CDR2 as FVKESK. V was cut by 3 bases and J by 5 bases, with 11 bases left in between. This CDR3 is 14 amino acids long. The CDR3 nucleotides read TGTGCCAGCAGCCATGGGGAGTTGGACAATGAGCAGTTCTTC. It codes for CASSHGELDNEQFF.

This clonotype has ten or more counts. V is TRBV6-1 and J is TRBJ1-5; a weak D match, TRBD1 (6 bases). V lost 1 base to trimming and J lost 1 base, with 8 bases between them. CDR3 size: 15 residues. In germline, CDR1 is MNHNS, CDR2 SASEGT. DNA of the CDR3: TGTGCCAGCAGTGAAGGAGGGGGGAGCAATCAGCCCCAGCATTTT. Protein: CASSEGGGSNQPQHF.

In this sample, this clonotype turned up a few times. The rearrangement joins TRBV7-3 to TRBJ2-1; D gene uncertain. Germline CDR1 and CDR2: SGHTA and FQGTGA. Trimming took 2 bases from V and 6 from J, leaving 17 bases between them. There are 16 residues in the CDR3. CDR3 loop: CASSLDVGANGNEQFF. The DNA of the CDR3 is TGTGCCAGCAGCTTAGATGTAGGAGCTAACGGCAATGAGCAGTTCTTC.

This sequence joins TRBV30 and TRBJ1-2; TRBD1 is a possible D gene (5 bases). V was pared by 1 base and J by 8 bases, with 11 bases between. This CDR3 is 12 amino acids long. The V gene's germline CDR1 is GTSNPN and CDR2 SVGIG (reference sequence). CDR3 protein: CAWSAGARGYTF. The CDR3 DNA sequence: TGTGCCTGGAGTGCCGGGGCCAGAGGCTACACCTTC. Drawing the rest from reference TRBV30 and TRBJ1-2, the complete variable domain is SQTIHQWPATLVQPVGSPLSLECTVEGTSNPNLYWYRQAAGRGLQLLFYSVGIGQISSEVPQNLSASRPQDRQFILSSKKLLLSDSGFYLCAWSAGARGYTFGSGTRLTVV.

This clonotype was counted ten times or more. The CDR3 here is CASSLGVGSYEQYF. Here the CDR3 DNA reads TGCGCCAGCAGCTTAGGAGTGGGCTCCTACGAGCAGTACTTC. The V gene is TRBV5-1, the J gene TRBJ2-7; no clear D. Trimming left V 2 bases short and J 0 bases short, with 9 bases between. Germline loops: CDR1 SGHRS, CDR2 YFSETQ. This CDR3 comprises 14 residues.

This clonotype was counted ten times or more. The V gene is TRBV20-1, the J gene TRBJ1-5; D uncertain. Germline-derived CDR1 and CDR2 are DFQATT and SNEGSKA (reference sequence). The CDR3 consists of 16 residues. The V end was cut by 3 bases, the J end by 5 bases, with 20 bases between. CDR3 in DNA: TGCAGTGCTAGGACTAAGGGAGATGGCGGTCATCAGCCCCAGCATTTT. Residues: CSARTKGDGGHQPQHF.

This clonotype was recorded at least ten times. The V and J genes are TRBV18 and TRBJ2-1; D is unresolved. Germline-derived CDR1 and CDR2 are KGHSH and LQKENI. The CDR3 sequence is 13 residues long. Deletions cut 6 bases from V and 10 bases from J, with 16 bases between. The CDR3 nucleotides read TGTGCCAGCTCTACGGGTCGGCAAGTCGAGCAGTTCTTC. The encoded protein is CASSTGRQVEQFF.

The table lists this clonotype with a few counts. The J gene is TRBJ2-5, the V gene TRBV19; D possibly corresponds to TRBD1 (7 bases). Deletions cut 9 bases from V and 4 bases from J, with 24 bases between. The CDR3 runs 16 residues. The germline gives CDR1 LNHDA, CDR2 SQIVND (reference sequence). As DNA, the CDR3 is TGTGCCAGCCACCCGGGGGCAGGGGGGTTCAGAGAGACCCAGTACTTC. Translating gives CASHPGAGGFRETQYF. Full variable domain (missing parts from reference TRBV19 and TRBJ2-5): DGGITQSPKYLFRKEGQNVTLSCEQNLNHDAMYWYRQDPGQGLRLIYYSQIVNDFQKGDIAEGYSVSREKKESFPLTVTSAQKNPTAFYLCASHPGAGGFRETQYFGPGTRLLVL.

The sample holds many counts of this clonotype. V is TRBV11-2 and J is TRBJ1-1; tentative D call: TRBD1 (5 bases). The CDR3 covers 13 residues. Germline V gene data show CDR1 as SGHAT and CDR2 as FQNNGV. Between the trimmed V and J ends, which lost 5 bases and 3 bases, there was a span of 10 bases. CDR3: CASSGRGDTEAFF. Written as DNA, the CDR3 is TGTGCCAGCAGCGGACGGGGGGACACTGAAGCTTTCTTT. The full variable domain, rest sourced from reference TRBV11-2 and TRBJ1-1, is EAGVAQSPRYKIIEKRQSVAFWCNPISGHATLYWYQQILGQGPKLLIQFQNNGVVDDSQLPKDRFSAERLKGVDSTLKIQPAKLEDSAVYLCASSGRGDTEAFFGQGTRLTVV.

The V and J genes are TRBV6-5 and TRBJ1-3; D unresolved. Looked up from germline, CDR1 is MNHEY and CDR2 is SVGAGI. There are 17 residues in the CDR3. Trimming shortened V by 0 bases and J by 0 bases, and 12 bases separated the two germline ends. CDR3 in DNA: TGTGCCAGCAGTTACTCGATCGGACCGAACTCTGGAAACACCATATATTTT. It codes for CASSYSIGPNSGNTIYF.

V gene TRBV5-4 combines with J gene TRBJ1-2; 7 bases are shared with TRBD1. With V trimmed by 4 bases and J by 1 base, 1 base remained unmatched. The CDR3 runs 13 residues. In germline, CDR1 is SGHNT, CDR2 YYREEE (reference sequence). CDR3 protein: CASSTGDNYGYTF. The CDR3 DNA sequence: TGTGCCAGCAGCACAGGGGATAACTATGGCTACACCTTC. Together with reference TRBV5-4 and TRBJ1-2, the CDR3 gives the full variable domain: ETGVTQSPTHLIKTRGQQVTLRCSSQSGHNTVSWYQQALGQGPQFIFQYYREEENGRGNFPPRFSGLQFPNYSSELNVNALELDDSALYLCASSTGDNYGYTFGSGTRLTVV.

This clonotype was seen ten or more times. V gene TRBV4-1 combines with J gene TRBJ1-2, with 7 bases lining up with TRBD1. Germline V CDR1 and CDR2: MGHRA, YSYEKL. V gave up 7 bases and J gave up 7 bases; unmatched junction bases: 9. The CDR3 loop spans 13 amino acids. The DNA of the CDR3 is TGCGCCAGCAACTCCCGAGGGGGCTCTGGCTACACCTTC. It yields the protein CASNSRGGSGYTF.

The gene calls are TRBV20-1 and TRBJ2-1; 10 bases map to TRBD2. Looked up from germline, CDR1 is DFQATT and CDR2 is SNEGSKA (reference sequence). The CDR3 runs to 15 residues. Trimming removed 1 base from V and 7 bases from J; junction bases left unmatched: 7. As DNA, the CDR3 is TGCAGTGCTAGAGGCTGGCTAGCGGGAGTTAATGAGCAGTTCTTC. It specifies CSARGWLAGVNEQFF.

This clonotype came up many times. The genes are TRBV12-3 or TRBV12-4 and TRBJ2-3; 8 bases align to TRBD2. Germline trimming cut 6 bases from V and 0 bases from J; bases unmatched to any gene: 11. This CDR3 is built from 17 residues. The CDR3, as DNA: TGTGCCAGCAGCCCGCGGGGTAGCGGGACTAGCACAGATACGCAGTATTTT. Translating it yields CASSPRGSGTSTDTQYF.

This clonotype appeared many times. The V gene is TRBV3-1, the J gene TRBJ2-3, with 7 positions matching TRBD2. The V gene end was trimmed by 1 base and the J gene end by 0 bases; junction bases not matched to a gene: 1. Germline V gene data show CDR1 as LGHDT and CDR2 as YNNKEL (reference sequence). The CDR3 sequence is 15 residues long. The CDR3 nucleotides read TGTGCCAGCAGCCAAGGGACTAGTAGCACAGATACGCAGTATTTT. This codes for CASSQGTSSTDTQYF.